This passage covers 25 T cell receptor beta chains from one sample sequenced in a study of technical replicates of blood from several donors. Clones were read by immunoSEQ multiplex PCR, and TCRdb kept only the in-frame ones, dropping some. This sample has roughly 59,000 clones, with around 86% found just once. Sequencing was carried out using PBMCs. Source of these receptors: a human donor in good health. Some clones in this sample may be carry-over from other donors' samples.

The chain has TRBV2 and TRBJ1-4, with 8 bases identical to TRBD1. CDR3 size: 15 residues. CDR1 is SNHLY, CDR2 FYNNEI, per germline. The V gene end was trimmed by 7 bases and the J gene end by 7 bases; junction bases not matched to a gene: 11. DNA of the CDR3: TGTGCCAGCATCCAAGACTCCAGGGGGCCTGAAAAACTGTTTTTT. Protein sequence: CASIQDSRGPEKLFF.

V usage is TRBV7-3 and J usage is TRBJ2-1; 7 bases map to TRBD1. Germline V gives CDR1 SGHTA, CDR2 FQGTGA. This CDR3 has 13 residues. The V and J ends lost 5 bases and 6 bases, in that order; junction bases with no gene match: 4. CDR3 region: CASSINRGNEQFF. As DNA, the CDR3 is TGTGCCAGCAGCATAAACAGGGGCAATGAGCAGTTCTTC.

The gene calls are TRBV2 and TRBJ2-7; TRBD1 matches at 8 bases. Germline CDR1 is SNHLY and CDR2 is FYNNEI. This CDR3 is built from 15 residues. The J segment lost 3 bases and the V segment lost 7 bases, leaving 11 bases of the junction unmatched. The CDR3: CASTPRTGTDYEQYF. The CDR3 nucleotides are TGTGCCAGCACACCAAGGACAGGGACAGACTACGAGCAGTACTTC.

The chain recombines TRBV11-1 with TRBJ2-7, with 14 nucleotides matching TRBD2. V shed 5 bases, J shed 1 base, and the junction held 4 bases outside the gene matches. Germline V gene data show CDR1 as SGHAT and CDR2 as FQDESV (reference sequence). There are 16 residues in the CDR3. The DNA of the CDR3 is TGTGCCAGCAGCAATGGACTAGCGGGAGGTTCCTACGAGCAGTACTTC. It yields the protein CASSNGLAGGSYEQYF. Combining the CDR3 with reference TRBV11-1 and TRBJ2-7 gives the whole variable domain EAEVAQSPRYKITEKSQAVAFWCDPISGHATLYWYRQILGQGPELLVQFQDESVVDDSQLPKDRFSAERLKGVDSTLKIQPAELGDSAMYLCASSNGLAGGSYEQYFGPGTRLTVT.

J is TRBJ2-7 and V is TRBV9; 8 bases are a match to TRBD2. The CDR3 spans 14 residues. Germline values: CDR1 SGDLS, CDR2 YYNGEE. With V trimmed by 2 bases and J by 6 bases, 7 bases remained unmatched. Written as DNA, the CDR3 is TGTGCCAGCAGCGTCGGGGGGGAGAATGGCGAGCAGTACTTC. Protein: CASSVGGENGEQYF.

This clone was detected only a few times. The gene calls are TRBV5-3 and TRBJ2-1, with a possible D match to TRBD2 (6 bases). TRBV5-3 is noted as an ORF with a role that remains uncertain. The CDR3 has 14 residues. Deletions cut 8 bases from V and 8 bases from J, with 20 bases between. Here the CDR3 reads CASSPGLPNDEQFF. CDR3 coding DNA: TGTGCCAGCAGCCCTGGACTACCCAACGATGAGCAGTTCTTC.

CDR3 residues: CASGPQTQPGQPNSPLHF. CDR3 bases: TGTGCTAGTGGTCCGCAAACTCAGCCGGGACAGCCTAATTCACCCCTCCACTTT. The chain links TRBV12-5 to TRBJ1-6; 7 bases align to TRBD1. The CDR3 covers 18 residues. V lost 5 bases and J lost 6; bases outside the gene matches: 16. The germline gives CDR1 LGHNT, CDR2 FRNRAP.

The rearrangement links TRBV19 to TRBJ1-5; unclear D gene. V was cut by 3 bases and J by 4 bases, with 7 bases left in between. The V gene's germline CDR1 is LNHDA and CDR2 SQIVND (reference sequence). This CDR3 spans 13 amino acids. The CDR3 spells CASSISGNQPQHF. The CDR3 coding sequence is TGTGCCAGTAGTATTTCGGGAAATCAGCCCCAGCATTTT.

This sequence joins TRBV6-5 and TRBJ1-2; maybe TRBD1 (5 bases). The CDR3 extends over 13 amino acids. V lost 7 bases, J lost 5 bases, and 14 bases lay in between. Per germline, CDR1 MNHEY and CDR2 SVGAGI. In DNA form, the CDR3 reads TGTGCCAGCACCACCACGGGGGGTTATGGCTACACCTTC. Protein product: CASTTTGGYGYTF.

The CDR3 sequence: CASSSQRTDRNYGYTF. As DNA, the CDR3 is TGTGCCAGCTCCTCCCAAAGGACAGACCGAAACTATGGCTACACCTTC. The V gene is TRBV18, the J gene TRBJ1-2, with a tentative D call TRBD1 (6 bases). Germline V lookup: CDR1 KGHSH, CDR2 LQKENI. The CDR3 has 16 amino acids. V lost 6 bases to trimming and J lost 2 bases, with 19 bases between them.

This chain connects TRBV6-5 to TRBJ2-3; 8 bases fit TRBD2. The CDR3 spans 15 residues. V shed 2 bases and J 2 bases; nucleotides not matched to a gene: 3. Germline values: CDR1 MNHEY, CDR2 SVGAGI. The CDR3 DNA follows: TGTGCCAGCAGTTACGGCGGGGGGAACACAGATACGCAGTATTTT. Translation: CASSYGGGNTDTQYF.

The V call is TRBV7-9, the J call TRBJ2-5; 13 positions match TRBD2. The length of the CDR3 is 17 residues. The ends lost 5 bases at V and 4 bases at J; junction bases unmatched: 10. The germline CDR1 and CDR2 sequences are SEHNR and FQNEAQ (reference sequence). The CDR3 sequence: CASSLNPLAGGRETQYF. The CDR3 DNA reads as TGTGCCAGCAGCCTTAACCCACTAGCGGGGGGGCGAGAGACCCAGTACTTC.

This clone has a single count. This chain links TRBV18 with TRBJ2-5, with D perhaps matching TRBD2 (6 bases). This CDR3 is 14 amino acids long. V shed 6 bases and J shed 1 base, with 12 bases lying between them. The germline V gene has CDR1 KGHSH and CDR2 LQKENI. The CDR3 is CASSEGSGQETQYF. For the CDR3, the DNA is TGTGCCAGCTCGGAGGGATCGGGCCAAGAGACCCAGTACTTC.

This clone came up a few times. This chain connects TRBV4-1 to TRBJ2-7; possible D gene TRBD1, 5 bases. Looked up from germline, CDR1 is MGHRA and CDR2 is YSYEKL. Trimming stripped 4 bases from V and 2 bases from J, with 15 bases between. This CDR3 is 15 amino acids long. The CDR3: CASSLEPTATYEQYF. In nucleotides, the CDR3 is TGCGCCAGCAGCCTGGAACCGACAGCGACCTACGAGCAGTACTTC.

The chain carries TRBV4-2 and TRBJ2-5, with 11 bases lining up with TRBD2. The CDR3 totals 16 residues. Germline CDR1 is LGHNA and CDR2 is YNFKEQ. V shed 1 base and J 5 bases; nucleotides not matched to a gene: 6. CDR3 amino acids: CASSQGVAGGVETQYF. The CDR3 coding sequence is TGTGCCAGCAGCCAAGGTGTAGCGGGGGGGGTCGAGACCCAGTACTTC.

The chain links TRBV12-5 to TRBJ1-1; no clear D. This CDR3 has 11 amino acids. The germline CDR1 and CDR2 sequences are LGHNT and FRNRAP. Trimming took off 1 base at V and 11 bases at J, with 8 bases between the two ends. The CDR3 loop is CASGLGPAAFF. CDR3 coding DNA: TGTGCTAGTGGTTTGGGACCAGCGGCTTTCTTT.

The genes are TRBV29-1 and TRBJ1-5; D is possibly TRBD1 (6 bases). This CDR3 is built from 14 residues. V was clipped by 6 bases and J by 4 bases, with 16 bases between them. Germline loops: CDR1 SQVTM, CDR2 ANQGSEA. The DNA of the CDR3 is TGCAGCGTAGCAGACGGACAGAGTAATCAGCCCCAGCATTTT. Protein sequence: CSVADGQSNQPQHF.

The V call is TRBV6-6, the J call TRBJ2-5; D is unclear. The CDR3 spans 13 residues. The V end lost 7 bases, the J end lost 5 bases, and 14 bases lay between the germline ends. Germline V CDR1 and CDR2: MNHNY, SVGAGI (reference sequence). CDR3 DNA: TGTGCCAGCAACCTGATGCCCGAGGAGACCCAGTACTTC. It encodes CASNLMPEETQYF.

The CDR3 coding sequence is TGTGCCAGCAGTTTGGAGGGTTCCTCCTACGAGCAGTACTTC. Translation: CASSLEGSSYEQYF. The chain recombines TRBV28 with TRBJ2-7, with D possibly matching TRBD2 (6 bases). V was pared by 3 bases and J by 0 bases, with 9 bases between. CDR3 length: 14 amino acids. Germline V gives CDR1 MDHEN, CDR2 SYDVKM.

The V call is TRBV10-3, the J call TRBJ1-6, with TRBD1 matching 7 bases. The length of the CDR3 is 13 residues. Germline-derived CDR1 and CDR2 are ENHRY and SYGVKD. With V trimmed by 10 bases and J by 5 bases, 5 bases remained unmatched. For the CDR3, the DNA is TGTGCCACCAGGGACAGTCATAATTCACCCCTCCACTTT. This encodes CATRDSHNSPLHF.

The chain carries TRBV7-6 and TRBJ1-1; 10 bases align to TRBD1. This CDR3 is built from 17 residues. Trimming removed 4 bases from V and 1 base from J; junction bases left unmatched: 9. Germline V gives CDR1 SGHVS, CDR2 FNYEAQ. Written as DNA, the CDR3 is TGTGCCAGCAGCTCTATCGGGGGACAGGGGCGGAACACTGAAGCTTTCTTT. It specifies CASSSIGGQGRNTEAFF.

The chain couples TRBV4-1 to TRBJ2-7; unclear D gene. This CDR3 has 15 residues. The V gene's germline CDR1 is MGHRA and CDR2 YSYEKL. The V end was cut by 1 base, the J end by 2 bases, with 12 bases between. The CDR3 nucleotides are TGCGCCAGCAGCCAAGGACATTCTCCCGCCTACGAGCAGTACTTC. It translates to CASSQGHSPAYEQYF.

The rearrangement uses TRBV2 and TRBJ2-2; TRBD1 matches at 9 bases. Germline lookup yields CDR1 SNHLY and CDR2 FYNNEI. This CDR3 has 17 amino acids. Trimming cost V 5 bases and J 4 bases; bases outside gene matches: 11. The CDR3 sequence is CASSQIQGARVTGELFF. The CDR3 coding sequence is TGTGCCAGCAGTCAGATACAGGGGGCGCGGGTCACCGGGGAGCTGTTTTTT.

This chain connects TRBV7-9 to TRBJ2-7; TRBD1 matches at 9 bases. Germline loops: CDR1 SEHNR, CDR2 FQNEAQ (reference sequence). V shed 7 bases, J shed 3 bases, and the junction held 4 bases outside the gene matches. CDR3 length: 13 residues. CDR3 residues: CASMRTGVYEQYF. The CDR3 bases are TGTGCCAGCATGCGGACAGGGGTCTACGAGCAGTACTTC.

The chain carries TRBV27 and TRBJ1-2; weak D call: TRBD1 (6 bases). Trimming stripped 3 bases from V and 5 bases from J, with 10 bases between. CDR3 length: 13 residues. Germline-derived CDR1 and CDR2 are MNHEY and SMNVEV (reference sequence). The CDR3 here is CASSFAGAYGYTF. The DNA of the CDR3 is TGTGCCAGCAGTTTCGCGGGGGCATATGGCTACACCTTC.